These 24 T cell receptor beta chains share one sample of origin, sequenced in a study of CD8+ T cells in alopecia areata. Extracted from the samples, RNA was reverse transcribed into cDNA to serve as the sequencing template. Profiling relied on immunoSEQ multiplex PCR, and the TCRdb table lists in-frame clones only, not all of them. The table includes 100,000 to 150,000 clones, almost 50% detected once. The sample in question was CD8+ T cells sorted from blood, obtained at week 0. The receptors come from a human donor with alopecia areata.

V is TRBV6-5 and J is TRBJ1-1; TRBD1 might be the D (5 bases). Germline V gives CDR1 MNHEY, CDR2 SVGAGI. V lost 0 bases, J lost 1 base, and 12 bases lay in between. This CDR3 is 16 amino acids long. For the CDR3, the DNA is TGTGCCAGCAGTTACTCCCTGGGGGAGGGGAACACTGAAGCTTTCTTT. Translation gives CASSYSLGEGNTEAFF.

The chain links TRBV19 to TRBJ2-7; possible D gene TRBD2, 6 bases. The CDR3 totals 15 residues. Germline V gene sequence: CDR1 LNHDA, CDR2 SQIVND (reference sequence). V was clipped by 4 bases and J by 3 bases, with 16 bases between them. The CDR3 is CASSTTGGWSYEQYF. The CDR3 coding sequence is TGTGCCAGTAGTACCACCGGAGGGTGGAGCTACGAGCAGTACTTC.

The sample holds a few counts of this clone. The chain uses TRBV19 and TRBJ2-1; the D gene is possibly TRBD1 (6 bases). Trimming removed 10 bases at V and 1 base at J, with 14 bases between. The CDR3 covers 14 residues. CDR1 and CDR2 from the germline V gene are LNHDA and SQIVND (reference sequence). CDR3 sequence: CATGATGSYNEQFF. The DNA for the CDR3 is TGTGCCACAGGCGCGACAGGTTCCTACAATGAGCAGTTCTTC.

This chain joins TRBV15 and TRBJ2-1, with D uncertain. The CDR3 loop spans 11 amino acids. V was pared by 3 bases and J by 8 bases, with 5 bases between. Germline V gene lookup returns CDR1 LNHNV and CDR2 YYDKDF (reference sequence). CDR3 residues: CATSSGDEQFF. For the CDR3, the DNA is TGTGCCACCAGCAGCGGTGATGAGCAGTTCTTC.

Concerning this clone: Other nucleotide sequences from this sample produce the same CDR3. The chain uses TRBV27 and TRBJ2-7; 7 positions match TRBD1. Germline V lookup: CDR1 MNHEY, CDR2 SMNVEV (reference sequence). The length of the CDR3 is 13 residues. Trimming removed 2 bases from V and 2 bases from J; junction bases left unmatched: 0. The CDR3 region has the DNA TGTGCCAGCAGTTTAGGGACAGCCTACGAGCAGTACTTC. Residues: CASSLGTAYEQYF.

The CDR3 loop reads CAISDAGGSYEQYF. The CDR3 coding sequence is TGTGCCATCAGTGATGCGGGGGGATCCTACGAGCAGTACTTC. The chain couples TRBV10-3 to TRBJ2-7; 8 bases map to TRBD2. Germline assignment: CDR1 ENHRY and CDR2 SYGVKD. V shed 3 bases and J 1 base; nucleotides not matched to a gene: 2. The CDR3 has 14 residues.

In its sample, this clone was seen a few times. An end of the junction does not agree with germline; a read error may underlie this. The chain couples TRBV4-1 to TRBJ2-5, with 13 bases that match TRBD2. The CDR3 is 16 amino acids. In germline, CDR1 is MGHRA, CDR2 YSYEKL. CDR3 coding DNA: TGTGCCAGCAGCCAAAAGACTAGCGGGGGGCCGGAGACCCAGTACTTC. Protein product: CASSQKTSGGPETQYF.

With regard to this clone: At the DNA level, this CDR3 is encoded by other sequences in the same sample as well. V and J are TRBV29-1 and TRBJ2-1; D gene unclear. V gave up 6 bases and J gave up 9 bases, with 12 bases separating them. Per germline, CDR1 SQVTM and CDR2 ANQGSEA. The CDR3 contains 11 residues. The chain's CDR3 is CSVLGLGEQFF. CDR3 DNA: TGCAGCGTATTGGGGTTAGGTGAGCAGTTCTTC.

The chain carries TRBV10-3 and TRBJ2-5, with a tentative D call TRBD2 (6 bases). V shed 0 bases and J shed 5 bases, with 13 bases lying between them. CDR3 length: 15 residues. Germline values: CDR1 ENHRY, CDR2 SYGVKD. The CDR3: CAISESVPEGETQYF. CDR3 DNA sequence: TGTGCCATCAGTGAGTCGGTCCCGGAGGGGGAGACCCAGTACTTC.

The chain recombines TRBV30 with TRBJ1-2, with no clear D. V lost 0 bases and J lost 7, with 12 bases in between. Germline V gene data show CDR1 as GTSNPN and CDR2 as SVGIG (reference sequence). CDR3 length: 13 amino acids. In nucleotides, the CDR3 is TGTGCCTGGAGTGTTTACGACGACGGTGGCTACACCTTC. It encodes CAWSVYDDGGYTF.

CDR3 sequence: CASSHPTGGVSYGYTF. DNA for the CDR3: TGTGCCAGCAGCCATCCAACAGGTGGGGTTAGCTATGGCTACACCTTC. This chain joins TRBV4-2 and TRBJ1-2, with a weak D call TRBD1 (5 bases). There are 16 residues in the CDR3. The germline CDR1 and CDR2 sequences are LGHNA and YNFKEQ. The V end was cut by 3 bases, the J end by 4 bases, with 18 bases between.

The chain couples TRBV27 to TRBJ1-2, with a weak D call TRBD1 (6 bases). V was pared by 2 bases and J by 7 bases, with 11 bases between. Germline CDR1 is MNHEY and CDR2 is SMNVEV (reference sequence). This CDR3 is 13 amino acids long. In nucleotides, the CDR3 is TGTGCCAGCAGTTTACACAGGGCTGGTGGCTACACCTTC. Amino acid sequence: CASSLHRAGGYTF.

The chain recombines TRBV30 with TRBJ1-1, with D hard to call. V lost 5 bases and J 7 bases, leaving 14 bases between the germline ends. Germline V lookup: CDR1 GTSNPN, CDR2 SVGIG (reference sequence). This CDR3 is built from 12 residues. The CDR3 reads CAWGVDTLEAFF. The CDR3 nucleotides read TGTGCCTGGGGGGTTGACACACTTGAAGCTTTCTTT.

The chain joins TRBV12-5 to TRBJ2-6; D gene unclear. Trimming cost V 1 base and J 2 bases, with 9 bases left between them. The CDR3 runs to 16 residues. CDR1 and CDR2 from the germline V gene are LGHNT and FRNRAP. In DNA, the CDR3 is TGTGCTAGTGGTTTGGAACGGATCCCTGGGGCCAACGTCCTGACTTTC. This encodes CASGLERIPGANVLTF.

This clone occurred a few times. The chain couples TRBV29-1 to TRBJ2-3; D is possibly TRBD1 (6 bases). There are 15 residues in the CDR3. The V end was cut by 5 bases, the J end by 1 base, with 16 bases between. Germline V gene lookup returns CDR1 SQVTM and CDR2 ANQGSEA. CDR3 DNA: TGCAGCGTTAGTCCTTCCAGGGGACGCACAGATACGCAGTATTTT. The encoded protein is CSVSPSRGRTDTQYF.

The chain's CDR3 is CAWSGSERGPSAAQYF. The CDR3 bases are TGTGCCTGGAGTGGCTCAGAGCGGGGGCCAAGTGCTGCCCAGTACTTC. The V and J genes are TRBV30 and TRBJ2-5; 8 bases line up with TRBD2. CDR1 is GTSNPN and CDR2 is SVGIG in the germline V gene (reference sequence). Losses at the gene ends were 1 base for V and 9 bases for J; bases not matched to a gene: 16. This CDR3 is 16 amino acids long.

The rearrangement uses TRBV30 and TRBJ2-5; D might be TRBD2 (6 bases). The ends were cut back, 3 bases at V and 5 bases at J, with 16 bases in the middle. The CDR3 covers 14 residues. Per the germline V gene, CDR1 is GTSNPN and CDR2 is SVGIG (reference sequence). The CDR3 region has the DNA TGTGCCTGGAGCTTGACCGGGGGAGCCGAGACCCAGTACTTC. This codes for CAWSLTGGAETQYF. Using reference TRBV30 and TRBJ2-5 for the parts outside the CDR3, the full variable domain is SQTIHQWPATLVQPVGSPLSLECTVEGTSNPNLYWYRQAAGRGLQLLFYSVGIGQISSEVPQNLSASRPQDRQFILSSKKLLLSDSGFYLCAWSLTGGAETQYFGPGTRLLVL.

This clone was counted between two and nine times. J is TRBJ1-1 and V is TRBV5-1; D might be TRBD1 (6 bases). V was trimmed by 4 bases and J by 0 bases, leaving 13 bases between them. The germline CDR1 and CDR2 sequences are SGHRS and YFSETQ. CDR3 length: 15 amino acids. CDR3 in DNA: TGCGCCAGCAGCGACCGACAGGCCGTGAACACTGAAGCTTTCTTT. Residues: CASSDRQAVNTEAFF.

This clone appeared a few times. V is TRBV11-2 and J is TRBJ2-5; the D gene is possibly TRBD2 (5 bases). Deletions cut 3 bases from V and 5 bases from J, with 13 bases between. CDR1 and CDR2 from the germline V gene are SGHAT and FQNNGV. The CDR3 consists of 14 residues. CDR3 residues: CASSFPFGEETQYF. In DNA, the CDR3 is TGTGCCAGCAGCTTCCCCTTTGGGGAGGAGACCCAGTACTTC.

This rearrangement joins TRBV30 to TRBJ2-1; a possible D gene is TRBD2 (5 bases). The V end was cut by 3 bases, the J end by 4 bases, with 13 bases between. In germline, CDR1 is GTSNPN, CDR2 SVGIG (reference sequence). The CDR3 runs to 14 residues. The CDR3 sequence: CAWSAGLGYNEQFF. CDR3 coding DNA: TGTGCCTGGAGCGCGGGTTTGGGGTACAATGAGCAGTTCTTC. Using reference TRBV30 and TRBJ2-1 for the parts outside the CDR3, the full variable domain is SQTIHQWPATLVQPVGSPLSLECTVEGTSNPNLYWYRQAAGRGLQLLFYSVGIGQISSEVPQNLSASRPQDRQFILSSKKLLLSDSGFYLCAWSAGLGYNEQFFGPGTRLTVL.

As regards this clone: A read error may explain this, as a much larger clone is one base away. The chain employs TRBV5-4 and TRBJ2-7; perhaps TRBD1 as D (5 bases). Germline V gene sequence: CDR1 SGHNT, CDR2 YYREEE (reference sequence). Trimming removed 2 bases from V and 5 bases from J, with 14 bases in between. This CDR3 is 14 amino acids long. The CDR3 sequence is CASSLQAVWDEQYF. The CDR3 DNA sequence: TGTGCCAGCAGCTTACAGGCGGTATGGGACGAGCAGTACTTC.

The chain carries TRBV5-4 and TRBJ2-3; D uncertain. The V gene's germline CDR1 is SGHNT and CDR2 YYREEE (reference sequence). Trimming left V 7 bases short and J 6 bases short, with 12 bases between. The CDR3 spans 12 residues. CDR3 in amino acids: CASLDDGDTQYF. The DNA of the CDR3 is TGTGCCAGCCTCGATGATGGGGATACGCAGTATTTT.

Details on this clone: Other DNA variants within this sample encode the same CDR3. The chain is built from TRBV7-2 and TRBJ2-1, with no clear D. In germline, CDR1 is SGHTA, CDR2 FQGNSA. CDR3 size: 14 residues. Trimming took off 1 base at V and 1 base at J, with 5 bases between the two ends. This CDR3 is CASSLGKSYNEQFF. CDR3 in DNA: TGTGCCAGCAGCTTAGGGAAATCCTACAATGAGCAGTTCTTC.

V is TRBV19 and J is TRBJ1-1; D gene ambiguous. Trimming shortened V by 6 bases and J by 3 bases, and 14 bases separated the two germline ends. Germline CDR1 and CDR2: LNHDA and SQIVND (reference sequence). CDR3 size: 14 residues. CDR3 sequence reads: CASSNVGWDTEAFF. CDR3 bases: TGTGCCAGTAGCAACGTCGGCTGGGACACTGAAGCTTTCTTT.